This passage covers 4 T cell receptor beta chains from one sample sequenced in a study of technical replicates of blood from several donors. The repertoire was sequenced with immunoSEQ multiplex PCR; TCRdb's copy has only in-frame clones and lacks some. The sample holds about 75,000 clones; approximately 97% are singletons and the top ten take approximately 0.3%. The sequenced sample was T cells isolated from PBMCs. These receptor sequences come from a human donor in good health.

This clone has just one count. This sequence joins TRBV19 and TRBJ2-7, with D tentatively TRBD2 (5 bases). CDR1 LNHDA and CDR2 SQIVND come from the germline V gene (reference sequence). V was trimmed by 4 bases and J by 2 bases, leaving 15 bases between them. The CDR3 runs 15 residues. DNA for the CDR3: TGTGCCAGTAGTACACAACTCGGAGGTACCTACGAGCAGTACTTC. It codes for CASSTQLGGTYEQYF.

The chain employs TRBV6-1 and TRBJ2-7; 9 positions match TRBD1. V gave up 4 bases and J gave up 5 bases; unmatched junction bases: 9. CDR1 MNHNS and CDR2 SASEGT come from the germline V gene. CDR3 length: 15 amino acids. Here the CDR3 DNA reads TGTGCCAGCAGTGTTAGAACAGGGGGCCCCCACGAGCAGTACTTC. Protein: CASSVRTGGPHEQYF.

The V and J genes are TRBV23-1 and TRBJ2-7, with a possible D match to TRBD2 (6 bases). TRBV23-1 is recorded as an ORF, its role being uncertain. The CDR3 consists of 15 residues. The V and J ends lost 9 bases and 0 bases respectively, with 18 bases between them. This CDR3 reads CARISRGGNSYEQYF. The CDR3 DNA is TGCGCCAGGATTTCTAGGGGCGGGAACTCCTACGAGCAGTACTTC.

This chain links TRBV7-3 with TRBJ2-7; tentative D call: TRBD1 (7 bases). Trimming stripped 9 bases from V and 2 bases from J, with 17 bases between. The CDR3 is 14 residues long. Germline V CDR1 and CDR2: SGHTA, FQGTGA. For the CDR3, the DNA is TGTGCCAGTAGCCCGGGGGACAGAGCCTACGAGCAGTACTTC. Protein product: CASSPGDRAYEQYF.